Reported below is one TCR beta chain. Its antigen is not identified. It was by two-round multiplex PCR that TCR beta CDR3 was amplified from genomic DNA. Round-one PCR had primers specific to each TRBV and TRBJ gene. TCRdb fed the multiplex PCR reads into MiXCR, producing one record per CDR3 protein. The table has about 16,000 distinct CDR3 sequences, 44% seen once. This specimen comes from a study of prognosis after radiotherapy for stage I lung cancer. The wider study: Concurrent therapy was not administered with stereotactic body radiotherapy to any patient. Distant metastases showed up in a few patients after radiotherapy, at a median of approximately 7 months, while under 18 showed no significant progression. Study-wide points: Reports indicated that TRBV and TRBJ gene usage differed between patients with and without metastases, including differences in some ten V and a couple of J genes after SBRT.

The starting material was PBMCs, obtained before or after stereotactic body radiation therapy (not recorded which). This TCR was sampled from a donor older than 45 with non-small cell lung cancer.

The CDR3 here is CATQQGAGGYTF. The DNA for the CDR3 is TGTGCCACCCAGCAGGGGGCTGGTGGCTACACCTTC. This chain connects TRBV24-1 to TRBJ1-2; the match to TRBD1 covers 8 bases. Per the germline V gene, CDR1 is KGHDR and CDR2 is SFDVKD. The CDR3 extends over 12 amino acids. The V gene end was trimmed by 9 bases and the J gene end by 7 bases; junction bases not matched to a gene: 6.